The rows below give T cell receptor beta chains drawn from one sample of a study of blood T cell repertoires in COVID-19. TCRdb's table, derived via immunoSEQ multiplex PCR, lists solely in-frame clones and lacks some. The sample consists of about 80,000 clones, 82% of them appearing once. Sample: peripheral blood. The receptors come from an elderly man with acute or convalescent COVID-19. CDR3s include the opening cysteine and the closing phenylalanine or tryptophan. D genes are given only for firm matches. Some rows mark clone size as missing; the rest say once, few, many or name a class of expanded clone.

>TRBV27|TRBJ1-6|-|-
TGTGCCAGCAGTCCGGGGAACCGGGAAAATAATTCACCCCTCCACTTT
CASSPGNRENNSPLHF
>TRBV5-1|TRBJ1-2|TRBD1|-
TGCGCCAGCAGCTTACAGGGGGCGGAAGGCTACACCTTC
CASSLQGAEGYTF
>TRBV5-1|TRBJ1-3|-|-
TGCGCCAGCAGCTTGGACATCAGCGGAGGAAACACCATATATTTT
CASSLDISGGNTIYF
>TRBV6-2/TRBV6-3|TRBJ2-6|-|-
TGTGCCAGCAGTTACCCCACTAGCTCGGGGGCCAACGTCCTGACTTTC
CASSYPTSSGANVLTF
>TRBV3-1/TRBV3-2|TRBJ2-5|-|once
TGTGCCAGCAGCCAAGTTCAGGGGAGTTTACAAGAGACCCAGTACTTC
CASSQVQGSLQETQYF
>TRBV5-1|TRBJ1-1|-|few
TGCGCCAGCAGCTTCAGGGATCGGAACACTGAAGCTTTCTTT
CASSFRDRNTEAFF
>TRBV5-1|TRBJ2-2|-|-
TGCGCCAGCAGCTTGTACAGTACCGGGGAGCTGTTTTTT
CASSLYSTGELFF
>TRBV12-3/TRBV12-4|TRBJ1-2|-|-
TGTGCCAGCAGTTTACAAGCTACCTATGGCTACACCTTC
CASSLQATYGYTF
>TRBV19|TRBJ2-5|TRBD1|-
TGTGCCAGTAGTATTTCGACAGGGCAAGAGACCCAGTACTTC
CASSISTGQETQYF
>TRBV5-8|TRBJ2-3|TRBD2|-
TGTGCCAGCAGCTTGAGCACTAGCGGGGGTAATACGCAGTATTTT
CASSLSTSGGNTQYF
>TRBV2|TRBJ1-1|TRBD1|-
TGTGCCAGCACCGCGTCCGGGACAGGGGGCACTGAAGCTTTCTTT
CASTASGTGGTEAFF
>TRBV2|TRBJ2-3|TRBD2|-
TGTGCCAGCAGTGAAGGTGCGGGGGGCACAGATACGCAGTATTTT
CASSEGAGGTDTQYF
>TRBV11-2|TRBJ2-2|-|-
TGTGCCAGCAGTTTTACAGGGTACACCGGGGAGCTGTTTTTT
CASSFTGYTGELFF
>TRBV9|TRBJ1-2|TRBD1|once
TGTGCCAGCAGCGTAGGGGACAGATTCTCTAACTATGGCTACACCTTC
CASSVGDRFSNYGYTF
>TRBV18|TRBJ1-2|TRBD1|-
TGTGCCAGCTCCCAAGGACAGGGTCAATATGGCTACACCTTC
CASSQGQGQYGYTF
>TRBV5-1|TRBJ1-1|-|-
TGCGCCAGCAGCTTGGGACTGTCAAACACTGAAGCTTTCTTT
CASSLGLSNTEAFF
>TRBV25-1|TRBJ1-2|TRBD1|-
TGTGCCAGCAGTGTGGGACAGGGTTACGCTGGCTACACCTTC
CASSVGQGYAGYTF
>TRBV16|TRBJ1-1|TRBD1|-
TGTGCCAGCAGCCTAAAACAGGGGAGTGCGTCGGAAGCTTTCTTT
CASSLKQGSASEAFF
>TRBV7-9|TRBJ1-4|-|-
TGTGCCAGCAGCAAGGGAGACACTAATGAAAAACTGTTTTTT
CASSKGDTNEKLFF
>TRBV7-9|TRBJ1-3|TRBD1|-
TGTGCCAGCAGCTCAGGGGGGAGCTCTGGAAACACCATATATTTT
CASSSGGSSGNTIYF
>TRBV10-2|TRBJ2-1|TRBD2|-
TGCGCCAGCAGCCAGACTAGCGACTCCTACAATGAGCAGTTCTTC
CASSQTSDSYNEQFF
>TRBV27|TRBJ1-2|TRBD1|-
TGTGCCACCGCCGGGACAGGGGGCCAGCGCTATGGCTACACCTTC
CATAGTGGQRYGYTF
>TRBV7-2|TRBJ1-6|-|-
TGTGCCAGCAGCTTAGCCGGGGGGTCACCCCTCCACTTT
CASSLAGGSPLHF
>TRBV19|TRBJ2-6|TRBD1|-
TGTGCCTTATCGACAGGGGGCGCGGGGGCCAACGTCCTGACTTTC
CALSTGGAGANVLTF
>TRBV3-1/TRBV3-2|TRBJ2-1|-|-
TGTGCCAGCAGCCAAGGTGGCAGAAACGATGAGCAGTTCTTC
CASSQGGRNDEQFF
>TRBV13|TRBJ2-1|TRBD1|-
TGTGCCAGCACGGGACAGGGGAAGGGTGAGCAGTTCTTC
CASTGQGKGEQFF
>TRBV3-1/TRBV3-2|TRBJ1-2|-|-
TGTGCCAGCAGCCGCGGACCGGGAGAGGCTGGCTACACCTTC
CASSRGPGEAGYTF
>TRBV5-6|TRBJ1-2|-|-
TGTGCCAGCACCCCGGGGGCCGGGGAGGGGATATTCGGTGGCTACACCTTC
CASTPGAGEGIFGGYTF
>TRBV7-2|TRBJ1-2|-|-
TGTGCCAGCAGCTTAGGCCTGGTACTACCAAATGGCTACACCTTC
CASSLGLVLPNGYTF
>TRBV5-5|TRBJ2-1|-|once
TGTGCCAGCAGCTTGTTAGCGGAGGGTGAGCAGTTCTTC
CASSLLAEGEQFF
>TRBV7-2|TRBJ1-5|-|-
TGTGCCAGCAGCTTAATCGGCAGGTATAGCAATCAGCCCCAGCATTTT
CASSLIGRYSNQPQHF
>TRBV19|TRBJ1-3|-|-
TGTGCCAGTAGTTTGTCCAGGAACTCTGGAAACACCATATATTTT
CASSLSRNSGNTIYF
>TRBV19|TRBJ2-1|-|-
TGTGCCAGTAGGATAACAGGGACAACCTCGAATGAGCAGTTCTTC
CASRITGTTSNEQFF
>TRBV7-9|TRBJ2-1|TRBD2|-
TGTGCCAGCCGACCTAGCGGGGGGCCTTCCTACAATGAGCAGTTCTTC
CASRPSGGPSYNEQFF
>TRBV6-5|TRBJ1-2|TRBD1|-
TGTGCCAGCAGTCGTCCCGGGACAGGGACCTATGGCTACACCTTC
CASSRPGTGTYGYTF
>TRBV5-8|TRBJ1-5|-|-
TGTGCCAGCAGACCTCGCAGGACTATAAATAGTTTCAGCAATCAGCCCCAGCATTTT
CASRPRRTINSFSNQPQHF
>TRBV29-1|TRBJ2-3|TRBD2|once
TGCAGCGGTACTAGCGGGGGGACAGATACGCAGTATTTT
CSGTSGGTDTQYF
>TRBV12-3/TRBV12-4|TRBJ2-3|-|-
TGTGCCAGCAGTTCGCAGTCGGATACGCAGTATTTT
CASSSQSDTQYF
>TRBV6-5|TRBJ1-1|-|once
TGTGCCAGGGTAAGCGTTGTTGATTTGAACACTGAAGCTTTCTTT
CARVSVVDLNTEAFF
>TRBV3-1/TRBV3-2|TRBJ2-3|TRBD2|-
TGTGCCAGCAGCCAATGGACTAGCGGGTATAGCACAGATACGCAGTATTTT
CASSQWTSGYSTDTQYF
>TRBV3-1/TRBV3-2|TRBJ1-2|-|once
TGTGCCAGCAGCCAAGGACTCTATGGCTACACCTTC
CASSQGLYGYTF
>TRBV7-2|TRBJ1-2|-|-
TGTGCCAGCAGCTTAAGGAGGGTCGGAAGCTATGGCTACACCTTC
CASSLRRVGSYGYTF
>TRBV18|TRBJ2-7|TRBD1|-
TGTGCCAGCTCGTCCCACGGACAGGGGGCCTACGAGCAGTACTTC
CASSSHGQGAYEQYF
>TRBV16|TRBJ1-5|TRBD1|-
TGTGCCAGCAGCCAAACCGGACAGGGCGGTCAGCCCCAGCATTTT
CASSQTGQGGQPQHF
>TRBV3-1/TRBV3-2|TRBJ2-5|-|few
TGTGCCAGCAGCCAAGGAGGGTCAGAGACCCAGTACTTC
CASSQGGSETQYF
>TRBV27|TRBJ2-3|-|-
TGTGCCAGCAGTAACTACCGGAGCCAAGCGACAGATACGCAGTATTTT
CASSNYRSQATDTQYF
>TRBV5-1|TRBJ2-5|TRBD2|-
TGCGCCAGCAGCCCTAGCGGGGGAAAAGAGACCCAGTACTTC
CASSPSGGKETQYF
>TRBV11-2|TRBJ1-1|TRBD1|-
TGTGCCAGCAGCCCCTCAAGGACCGGGACAGGGTTCCCTGAAGCTTTCTTT
CASSPSRTGTGFPEAFF
>TRBV9|TRBJ2-2|-|-
TGTGCCAGCAGCGTTGGGCGCCAGAACACCGGGGAGCTGTTTTTT
CASSVGRQNTGELFF
>TRBV10-3|TRBJ2-3|TRBD2|-
TGTGCCATCAGTGAGCCAAAAGGACTAGCGGGGGGCACAGATACGCAGTATTTT
CAISEPKGLAGGTDTQYF
>TRBV5-5|TRBJ1-1|-|few
TGTGCCAGCAGCTTGGACGGCTCGCGCGGAGGAACTGAAGCTTTCTTT
CASSLDGSRGGTEAFF
>TRBV10-3|TRBJ1-1|-|-
TGTGCCATCAGTGAGTTCGGCAGGACCGGGGGTGAAGCTTTCTTT
CAISEFGRTGGEAFF
>TRBV3-1/TRBV3-2|TRBJ2-1|-|-
TGTGCCAGCAGGGACGTCTCGCGGGGAGACCGCGATGAGCAGTTCTTC
CASRDVSRGDRDEQFF
>TRBV19|TRBJ2-3|TRBD2|-
TGTGCCAGTAGCTATAGCGGGGGCACAGATACGCAGTATTTT
CASSYSGGTDTQYF